The 7 T cell receptor beta chains reported below all come from one sample, sequenced in a study of response to subunit inactivated influenza vaccine. MiXCR was run by TCRdb on the RT-PCR reads, yielding one entry per CDR3 protein. The profile shows about 780,000 distinct CDR3 sequences, 18% of them singletons. This sample comprised PBMCs from blood, obtained more than 4 days after vaccination. All receptors come from a man between 45 and 60 years old who received an inactivated influenza vaccine.

The V and J genes are TRBV7-8 and TRBJ2-7; tentatively, D is TRBD1 or TRBD2 (5 bases each). Between the trimmed V and J ends, which lost 5 bases and 3 bases, there was a span of 17 bases. The CDR3 has 15 residues. Per germline, CDR1 SGHVS and CDR2 FQNEAQ. The CDR3 sequence is CASSRGTGTHYEQYF. The CDR3 DNA reads as TGTGCCAGCAGCCGAGGGACGGGAACTCACTACGAGCAGTACTTC.

J is TRBJ2-2 and V is TRBV6-5; D call uncertain. The CDR3 spans 12 residues. CDR1 and CDR2 from the germline V gene are MNHEY and SVGAGI. Between the trimmed V and J ends, which lost 10 bases and 0 bases, there was a span of 6 bases. In DNA form, the CDR3 reads TGTGCCACCTCCCCGAACACCGGGGAGCTGTTTTTT. Amino acids: CATSPNTGELFF.

This clonotype was detected many times. The CDR3 spells CASSWPPIIRAPSYNEQFF. The CDR3 region has the DNA TGTGCCAGCAGCTGGCCCCCAATTATCAGGGCACCCTCCTACAATGAGCAGTTCTTC. The genes are TRBV6-2 or TRBV6-3 and TRBJ2-1, with a possible D match to TRBD1 (5 bases). The CDR3 loop spans 19 amino acids. Germline CDR1 reads MNHEY; CDR2 reads SVGEGT. V lost 6 bases and J lost 0, with 24 bases in between.

This clonotype has only a few counts. This chain connects TRBV5-1 to TRBJ1-2; TRBD1 aligns across 11 bases. After removal of 0 bases from V and 6 bases from J, the junction contained 4 bases not matched to a gene. This CDR3 is 15 amino acids long. Germline CDR1 and CDR2: SGHRS and YFSETQ. Here the CDR3 DNA reads TGCGCCAGCAGCTTGGGGCCGGGACAGGGGGATGGCTACACCTTC. As protein: CASSLGPGQGDGYTF. Supplemented by reference TRBV5-1 and TRBJ1-2, the full variable domain reads KAGVTQTPRYLIKTRGQQVTLSCSPISGHRSVSWYQQTPGQGLQFLFEYFSETQRNKGNFPGRFSGRQFSNSRSEMNVSTLELGDSALYLCASSLGPGQGDGYTFGSGTRLTVV.

This clonotype was counted many times. The V gene is TRBV7-3, the J gene TRBJ2-1; no definite D call. CDR1 and CDR2 (germline): SGHTA, FQGTGA. This CDR3 has 13 amino acids. V was pared by 2 bases and J by 7 bases, with 9 bases between. DNA for the CDR3: TGTGCCAGCAGCTTAGCACAGAGGAATGAGCAGTTCTTC. Translation gives CASSLAQRNEQFF.

This clonotype was seen only a few times. V usage is TRBV7-2 and J usage is TRBJ2-3; 7 bases are shared with TRBD2. Germline CDR1 and CDR2: SGHTA and FQGNSA. CDR3 length: 15 residues. Trimming took 2 bases from V and 2 from J; bases not matched to a gene: 4. CDR3 region: CASSLLAATTDTQYF. Here the CDR3 DNA reads TGTGCCAGCAGCTTACTAGCGGCTACCACAGATACGCAGTATTTT.

The table lists this clonotype with a few counts. The rearrangement links TRBV2 to TRBJ1-1; unclear D gene. The CDR3 has 14 amino acids. Trimming took 7 bases from V and 1 from J, leaving 13 bases between them. CDR1 and CDR2 (germline): SNHLY, FYNNEI. The CDR3: CASTGRTGNTEAFF. CDR3 nucleotides: TGTGCCAGCACCGGGAGGACTGGGAACACTGAAGCTTTCTTT.